This TCR beta chain comes out of a study of control samples from healthy donors and cancer patients (dated by TCRdb to 2018 to 2021). The library came from the immunoSEQ multiplex PCR assay. TCRdb holds this immuneACCESS table with in-frame rearrangements only. Some clones are missing; in checked studies, unresolved V genes explain under half, and the rest has no known cause. The sample yields tens of thousands of clones; about four fifths were counted once. The top ten constitute more than 12% of the sample. About this clone: The antigen it recognizes is unknown. Base qualities are not recorded, but no much larger clone differs from it by a single base.

The TCR comes from a man aged 45 to 65 in good health. The sequenced sample consisted of blood.

Read as DNA, the sequence is TGTGCCAGCAGCAAGGGGGGTTTAAGCTCCTACGAGCAGTACTTC. This gives the protein CASSKGGLSSYEQYF. The chain employs TRBV5-4 and TRBJ2-7; the D gene is possibly TRBD1 or TRBD2, with 6 bases matching each. Inclusive of the bounding cysteine and phenylalanine, the CDR3 is 15 residues long. The only DNA kept is the CDR3, 45 bases in frame from the first base. V sheds 4 bases and J sheds 0 bases, leaving 14 bases between their ends. From a lookup of the germline V gene (reference sequence), CDR1 and CDR2 are SGHNT and YYREEE.